A selection of T cell receptor beta chains follows, all from one sample in a study of blood T cell repertoires in COVID-19. Repertoires were generated with immunoSEQ multiplex PCR, while TCRdb's copy carries only in-frame clones and drops some. The sample consists of approximately 290,000 clones, about 80% of them appearing once. The sample taken for sequencing was peripheral blood. Every receptor here comes from a person aged 70 to 85 with COVID-19, enrolled during active disease. Both conserved end residues are trimmed from each CDR3. The order of the fields is clone size, V gene, J gene, CDR3 protein. Where a row states a size, it is once, few, many or the class of an expanded clone; other rows omit it.

>NA|TRBV3-1/TRBV3-2|TRBJ2-1
ASSQGPINEQF
>NA|TRBV19|TRBJ2-7
ASPGLDAYEQY
>NA|TRBV21-1|TRBJ1-5
ASSKGGRVGGSNQPQH
>once|TRBV10-3|TRBJ1-1
AIATGQNTEAF
>NA|TRBV2|TRBJ2-7
ASRPQGRAEQY
>NA|TRBV27|TRBJ1-4
ASSLSGQGEKLF
>NA|TRBV18|TRBJ2-2
ASSVAGGFTGELF
>NA|TRBV7-2|TRBJ1-2
ASRPLANNGYT
>NA|TRBV27|TRBJ2-2
ASRGTGVITGELF
>NA|TRBV7-9|TRBJ1-2
ASSPSGAGGYT